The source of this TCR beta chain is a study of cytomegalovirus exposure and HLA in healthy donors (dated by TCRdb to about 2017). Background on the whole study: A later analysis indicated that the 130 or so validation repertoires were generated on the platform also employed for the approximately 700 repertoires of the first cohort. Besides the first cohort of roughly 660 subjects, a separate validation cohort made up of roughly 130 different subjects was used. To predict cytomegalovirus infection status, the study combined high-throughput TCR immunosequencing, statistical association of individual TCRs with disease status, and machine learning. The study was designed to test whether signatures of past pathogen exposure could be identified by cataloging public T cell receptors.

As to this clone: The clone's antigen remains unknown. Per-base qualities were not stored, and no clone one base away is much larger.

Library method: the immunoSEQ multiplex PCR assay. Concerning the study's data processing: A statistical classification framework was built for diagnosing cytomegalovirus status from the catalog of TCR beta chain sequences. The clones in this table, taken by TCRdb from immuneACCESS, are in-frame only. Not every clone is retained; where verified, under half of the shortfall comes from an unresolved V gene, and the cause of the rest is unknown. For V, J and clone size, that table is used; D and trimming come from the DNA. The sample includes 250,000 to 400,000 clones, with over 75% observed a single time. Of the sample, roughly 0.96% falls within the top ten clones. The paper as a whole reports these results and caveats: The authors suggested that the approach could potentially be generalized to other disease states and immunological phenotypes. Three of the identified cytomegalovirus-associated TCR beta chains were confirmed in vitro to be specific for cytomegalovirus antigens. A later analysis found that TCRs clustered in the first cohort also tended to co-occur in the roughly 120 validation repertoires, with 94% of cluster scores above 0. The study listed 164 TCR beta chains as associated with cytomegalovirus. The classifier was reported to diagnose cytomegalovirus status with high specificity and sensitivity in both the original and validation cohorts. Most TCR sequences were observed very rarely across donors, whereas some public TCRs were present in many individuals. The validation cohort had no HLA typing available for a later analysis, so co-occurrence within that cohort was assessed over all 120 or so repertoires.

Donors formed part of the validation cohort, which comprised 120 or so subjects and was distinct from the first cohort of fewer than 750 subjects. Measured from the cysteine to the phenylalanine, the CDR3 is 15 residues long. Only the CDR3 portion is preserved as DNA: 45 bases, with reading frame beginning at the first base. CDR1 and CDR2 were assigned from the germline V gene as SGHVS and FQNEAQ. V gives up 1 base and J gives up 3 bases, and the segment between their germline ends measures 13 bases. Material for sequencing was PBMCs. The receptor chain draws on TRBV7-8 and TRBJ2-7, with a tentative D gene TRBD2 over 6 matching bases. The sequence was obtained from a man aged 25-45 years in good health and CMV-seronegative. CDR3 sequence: CASSLDWAGSYEQYF. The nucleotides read TGTGCCAGCAGCTTAGATTGGGCCGGGAGCTACGAGCAGTACTTC.